These 24 T cell receptor beta chains were sequenced from one sample in a study of blood T cells in healthy people across ages. A sample-barcoded 5' primer and a J-beta primer mix were used in a second PCR of roughly 6 to 11 cycles. One entry per CDR3 protein, called by TCRdb with MiXCR from the 5' RACE reads. In the table there are 2 million or so distinct CDR3 sequences, less than 50% of which are singletons. Material: blood. These receptors were collected from a woman aged 40 to 50 in good health.

Turning to this clonotype: The germline gene is not matched at one end of the junction; a read error may be the cause. V and J are TRBV7-9 and TRBJ2-5, with 10 bases lining up with TRBD2. Germline-derived CDR1 and CDR2 are SEHNR and FQNEAQ (reference sequence). The CDR3 contains 14 residues. The CDR3 DNA follows: TGTGCCAGCAGCGACGCTAGCGGGGGAGAGGCCCAGTACTTC. It encodes CASSDASGGEAQYF. Full variable domain (missing parts from reference TRBV7-9 and TRBJ2-5): DTGVSQNPRHKITKRGQNVTFRCDPISEHNRLYWYRQTLGQGPEFLTYFQNEAQLEKSRLLSDRFSAERPKGSFSTLEIQRTEQGDSAMYLCASSDASGGEAQYFGPGTRLLVL.

This clonotype was observed many times. This chain joins TRBV7-2 and TRBJ2-5, with no clear D. The germline gives CDR1 SGHTA, CDR2 FQGNSA. The CDR3 runs to 12 residues. With 5 bases removed from V and 5 bases from J, the gap between germline ends came to 9 bases. The CDR3 DNA reads TGTGCCAGCAGCCCTGACACGGAGACCCAGTACTTC. Amino acids: CASSPDTETQYF. The whole variable domain, filled in from reference TRBV7-2 and TRBJ2-5, reads GAGVSQSPSNKVTEKGKDVELRCDPISGHTALYWYRQSLGQGLEFLIYFQGNSAPDKSGLPSDRFSAERTGGSVSTLTIQRTQQEDSAVYLCASSPDTETQYFGPGTRLLVL.

The chain recombines TRBV6-6 with TRBJ1-5, with D hard to call. Per the germline V gene, CDR1 is MNHNY and CDR2 is SVGAGI (reference sequence). Trimming removed 2 bases at V and 3 bases at J, with 8 bases between. CDR3 size: 14 residues. DNA for the CDR3: TGTGCCAGCAGTTACCCAGAGTACAATCAGCCCCAGCATTTT. This translates into CASSYPEYNQPQHF.

The DNA for the CDR3 is TGTGCCAGCAGTTACCGGGCCAAGGATGAAGCTTTCTTT. Translation gives CASSYRAKDEAFF. The chain uses TRBV12-3 or TRBV12-4 and TRBJ1-1; no definite D call. The V end lost 4 bases, the J end lost 7 bases, and 13 bases lay between the germline ends. The CDR3 is 13 residues long.

CDR3 protein: CSARDALLANTEAFF. CDR3 DNA: TGCAGTGCTAGAGATGCACTATTAGCGAACACTGAAGCTTTCTTT. The V gene is TRBV20-1, the J gene TRBJ1-1; D gene uncertain. Per germline, CDR1 DFQATT and CDR2 SNEGSKA (reference sequence). Between the trimmed V and J ends, which lost 0 bases and 1 base, there was a span of 12 bases. CDR3 size: 15 residues.

The chain employs TRBV20-1 and TRBJ2-7; D call uncertain. The CDR3 spans 11 residues. Per the germline V gene, CDR1 is DFQATT and CDR2 is SNEGSKA (reference sequence). With 3 bases removed from V and 4 bases from J, the gap between germline ends came to 7 bases. The DNA of the CDR3 is TGCAGTGCTAGCTGGCAGTACGAGCAGTACTTC. Translation: CSASWQYEQYF.

The V gene is TRBV6-5, the J gene TRBJ2-3; no definite D call. The V and J ends lost 7 bases and 0 bases respectively, with 14 bases between them. Germline CDR1 and CDR2: MNHEY and SVGAGI. This CDR3 comprises 15 residues. The CDR3: CASTQKTRSTDTQYF. The CDR3 DNA follows: TGTGCCAGCACCCAAAAGACTCGCAGCACAGATACGCAGTATTTT.

V gene TRBV6-2 or TRBV6-3 combines with J gene TRBJ2-7; no clear D gene. Trimming left V 0 bases short and J 4 bases short, with 19 bases between. Looked up from germline, CDR1 is MNHEY and CDR2 is SVGEGT. The CDR3 extends over 17 amino acids. The CDR3, as DNA: TGTGCCAGCAGTTACTCCAGAGGTGGCCGAAGTCCATACGAGCAGTACTTC. Translated: CASSYSRGGRSPYEQYF.

Only a few counts were recorded for this clonotype. The junction does not match germline at one end; this may be a read error. The chain carries TRBV12-5 and TRBJ2-3; 8 nucleotides agree with TRBD2. In germline, CDR1 is LGHNT, CDR2 FRNRAP. CDR3 length equals 15 residues. The CDR3 sequence is CASGLGLAGGDTQYF. CDR3 coding DNA: TGTGCTAGTGGCTTGGGGCTGGCGGGGGGAGATACGCAGTATTTT.

CDR3 amino acids: CASRGPRWDEQYF. In DNA form, the CDR3 reads TGTGCCAGCAGGGGGCCCCGCTGGGATGAGCAGTACTTC. The rearrangement joins TRBV2 to TRBJ2-5, with TRBD1 as a possible D gene (5 bases). V lost 6 bases and J 11 bases, leaving 19 bases between the germline ends. Looked up from germline, CDR1 is SNHLY and CDR2 is FYNNEI. This CDR3 region has 13 residues.

A remark on this clonotype: This may arise from a read error, as a much more abundant clone is one base away. The rearrangement uses TRBV20-1 and TRBJ2-1, with D tentatively TRBD2 (7 bases). Near its end, the DNA agrees better with TRBJ2-7, so the J call may be wrong. The CDR3 spans 13 residues. The V gene's germline CDR1 is DFQATT and CDR2 SNEGSKA (reference sequence). The CDR3 coding sequence is TGCAGTGCTAGCGGGGGGCCTTACAATGAGCAGTACTTC. It is translated as CSASGGPYNEQYF.

In its sample, this clonotype was seen a few times. The chain has TRBV15 and TRBJ2-3, with D perhaps given as TRBD1 or TRBD2 (5 bases each). Trimming took 1 base from V and 4 from J, leaving 12 bases between them. CDR1 is LNHNV, CDR2 YYDKDF, per germline (reference sequence). CDR3 length equals 15 residues. CDR3 sequence reads: CATSRAEGLSDTQYF. The CDR3 DNA reads as TGTGCCACCAGCAGAGCTGAGGGGCTCTCAGATACGCAGTATTTT.

This chain connects TRBV6-1 to TRBJ2-7, with TRBD1 identical over 9 bases. Germline assignment: CDR1 MNHNS and CDR2 SASEGT. With 2 bases clipped from V and 9 bases from J, the junction kept 8 bases outside the gene matches. CDR3 length: 14 residues. CDR3 amino acids: CASSESRGTGRQYF. The CDR3 DNA is TGTGCCAGCAGTGAAAGCAGGGGGACAGGGAGGCAGTACTTC.

Worth noting for this clonotype: This may be a read error: a much more frequent sequence differs by one nucleotide. V and J are TRBV5-1 and TRBJ2-1; no clear D gene. The CDR3 is 12 amino acids. Germline CDR1 is SGHRS and CDR2 is YFSETQ. V was trimmed by 4 bases and J by 10 bases, leaving 12 bases between them. CDR3 protein: CASSQNRYEQFF. DNA of the CDR3: TGCGCCAGCAGCCAAAATCGCTACGAGCAGTTCTTC.

V is TRBV5-1 and J is TRBJ2-7, with 8 bases matching TRBD1. CDR1 is SGHRS, CDR2 YFSETQ, per germline. Trimming cost V 6 bases and J 2 bases; bases outside gene matches: 16. The CDR3 totals 17 residues. The CDR3: CASNRFSGQGRAYEQYF. CDR3 nucleotides: TGCGCCAGCAACCGCTTTTCCGGACAGGGAAGGGCCTACGAGCAGTACTTC.

The sample holds many counts of this clonotype. The chain carries TRBV7-2 and TRBJ2-3; D uncertain. The CDR3 extends over 12 amino acids. Germline V gene data show CDR1 as SGHTA and CDR2 as FQGNSA. The ends were cut back, 1 base at V and 6 bases at J, with 5 bases in the middle. DNA of the CDR3: TGTGCCAGCAGCTTAGTCCGGGATACGCAGTATTTT. This encodes CASSLVRDTQYF.

The chain recombines TRBV10-3 with TRBJ2-7; D gene unclear. V was pared by 2 bases and J by 0 bases, with 23 bases between. The CDR3 extends over 19 amino acids. CDR1 ENHRY and CDR2 SYGVKD come from the germline V gene. This CDR3 is CAISEITNVRLPSSYEQYF. The CDR3, as DNA: TGTGCCATCAGTGAGATAACAAATGTGCGGCTTCCCAGCTCCTACGAGCAGTACTTC.

This clonotype was seen a handful of times. This rearrangement joins TRBV11-2 to TRBJ2-4; D is ambiguous. Germline CDR1 and CDR2: SGHAT and FQNNGV. V lost 5 bases, J lost 5 bases, and 10 bases lay in between. The CDR3 sequence is 13 residues long. CDR3 loop: CASSPGFQNIQYF. The CDR3 DNA reads as TGTGCCAGCAGCCCAGGATTCCAAAACATTCAGTACTTC.

This clonotype appeared many times. The chain has TRBV7-2 and TRBJ2-5, with D uncertain. Trimming stripped 2 bases from V and 5 bases from J, with 9 bases between. CDR3 length: 13 residues. The germline V gene has CDR1 SGHTA and CDR2 FQGNSA. The CDR3 is CASSLSSLETQYF. CDR3 DNA: TGTGCCAGCAGCTTAAGTTCGTTGGAGACCCAGTACTTC.

CDR3 in DNA: TGCGCCAGCAGCATCGGGACTAAATCGGAAGAGACCCAGTACTTC. As protein: CASSIGTKSEETQYF. The chain carries TRBV5-1 and TRBJ2-5; 7 bases agree with TRBD2. CDR1 and CDR2 from the germline V gene are SGHRS and YFSETQ. The junction had 9 bases not matched to a gene; V was cut back by 4 bases and J by 3 bases. The CDR3 runs to 15 residues.

The chain combines TRBV5-1 with TRBJ1-6; D is possibly TRBD1 (5 bases). Trimming removed 5 bases at V and 3 bases at J, with 9 bases between. The CDR3 consists of 14 residues. Germline V gives CDR1 SGHRS, CDR2 YFSETQ. The CDR3 DNA is TGCGCCAGCAGGCTGGACATCTATAATTCACCCCTCCACTTT. Translated: CASRLDIYNSPLHF.

V usage is TRBV6-6 and J usage is TRBJ1-2; D is unresolved. CDR1 MNHNY and CDR2 SVGAGI come from the germline V gene (reference sequence). The V end was cut by 5 bases, the J end by 6 bases, with 16 bases between. The length of the CDR3 is 14 residues. The chain's CDR3 is CASSPQPEGDGYTF. As DNA, the CDR3 is TGTGCCAGCAGTCCCCAGCCTGAAGGCGATGGCTACACCTTC.

For this clonotype: Just one base apart from a much larger clone, this may be a read error. The gene calls are TRBV7-2 and TRBJ2-5; D is ambiguous. The CDR3 is 13 amino acids. Germline V gene data show CDR1 as SGHTA and CDR2 as FQGNSA. With 5 bases removed from V and 5 bases from J, the gap between germline ends came to 12 bases. The CDR3 protein is CASSVVWQETQYF. For the CDR3, the DNA is TGTGCCAGCAGCGTAGTGTGGCAGGAGACCCAGTACTTC.

This clonotype was counted a few times. The chain joins TRBV6-2 or TRBV6-3 to TRBJ2-5, with 7 nucleotides matching TRBD1. TRBJ2-7 matches the DNA end more closely, so the J call is doubtful. This CDR3 has 12 amino acids. CDR1 is MNHEY, CDR2 SVGEGT, per germline. The chain's CDR3 is CASSVQGFEQYF. CDR3 bases: TGTGCCAGCAGTGTACAGGGGTTCGAGCAGTACTTC.